This T cell receptor (beta chain) was obtained from a study of blood T cell repertoires in COVID-19. Study information: Donors in the United States, Italy and Spain gave samples during acute or convalescent COVID-19.

To note about this clone: At the DNA level, this CDR3 is encoded by other sequences in the same sample as well.

Germline V gene sequence: CDR1 KGHSH, CDR2 LQKENI. V trimming: 3 bases; J trimming: 5 bases; junction bases outside the gene matches: 3. The CDR3 is 15 residues long. Method: immunoSEQ multiplex PCR; TCRdb's copy keeps in-frame clones and lacks some. The data show about 79,000 clones, around 88% seen once. The specimen sequenced was peripheral blood. The clonotype originates from a man between 65 and 85 years old with active or convalescent COVID-19. J is TRBJ2-1 and V is TRBV18, with TRBD2 matching 11 bases. The CDR3, as DNA: TGTGCCAGCTCACCGCTAGCGGGAGGAAACAATGAGCAGTTCTTC. Translated, it gives CASSPLAGGNNEQFF.